The rows below give T cell receptor beta chains drawn from one sample of a study of T cell responses to AZD1222 COVID-19 vaccine. Profiling relied on immunoSEQ multiplex PCR, and the TCRdb table lists in-frame clones only, not all of them. The sample holds 150,000 to 200,000 clones, 92% seen once. The sample consisted of peripheral blood, taken on day 0 of AZD1222 vaccination. These receptors were obtained from an adult in good health. CDR3s include the opening cysteine and the closing phenylalanine or tryptophan. Each record gives: J gene, CDR3 length, D gene, clone size, V gene, CDR3 DNA, CDR3 protein. A D gene is named only where the DNA matches it firmly. Size is stated for part of the rows, as once, few or many counts, or as a class when the clone is expanded.

TRBJ1-5 23 - - TRBV15 TGTGCCACCAGCAGAGATCCTGTAGTCGAAGGTAGTCAGGAGGGCGGGGGCAATCAGCCCCAGCATTTT CATSRDPVVEGSQEGGGNQPQHF
TRBJ2-3 15 TRBD2 - TRBV27 TGTGCCAGCAGAGCCGGACTAGCGGGCACAGATACGCAGTATTTT CASRAGLAGTDTQYF
TRBJ2-3 14 TRBD1 - TRBV2 TGTGCCACCAAGGGGGACAGCGGCACAGATACGCAGTATTTT CATKGDSGTDTQYF
TRBJ2-7 14 - - TRBV7-3 TGTGCCAGCAGCCTATTTGGGGGGTCCTACGAGCAGTACTTC CASSLFGGSYEQYF
TRBJ1-1 15 - - TRBV3-1/TRBV3-2 TGTGCCAGCAGCGGAGCGAGGGGGTGGAACACTGAAGCTTTCTTT CASSGARGWNTEAFF
TRBJ1-6 13 TRBD1 - TRBV19 TGTGCCAGCCAGGGGGAAAGAAATTCACCCCTCCACTTT CASQGERNSPLHF
TRBJ2-7 13 - - TRBV10-3 TGTGCCATCCGGGGGACAGACCGCTACGAGCAGTACTTC CAIRGTDRYEQYF
TRBJ2-7 14 TRBD1 - TRBV9 TGTGCCAGCAGCGCGAGAACCAGGGGGAGCGAGCAGTACTTC CASSARTRGSEQYF
TRBJ2-3 18 - - TRBV30 TGTGCCTGGAGTGTACAAGGGTATACGCGCGCCAGCACAGATACGCAGTATTTT CAWSVQGYTRASTDTQYF
TRBJ1-5 13 - - TRBV5-1 TGCGCCAGCAGCTTGGGTAATGATCAGCCCCAGCATTTT CASSLGNDQPQHF
TRBJ1-3 14 - - TRBV9 TGTGCCAGCAGCGGAGGGAGCTCTGGAAACACCATATATTTT CASSGGSSGNTIYF
TRBJ2-1 14 TRBD1 - TRBV5-1 TGCGCCAGCAGCAATGGACAGGGTTGGAATGAGCAGTTCTTC CASSNGQGWNEQFF
TRBJ2-1 16 TRBD2 few TRBV6-4 TGTGCCAGCAGCCGCGACCCACTAGCGGGAGTCAATGAGCAGTTCTTC CASSRDPLAGVNEQFF
TRBJ2-2 16 - - TRBV29-1 TGCAGCGTTGAAGGGACTTTGGGACACAACACCGGGGAGCTGTTTTTT CSVEGTLGHNTGELFF
TRBJ1-4 14 - - TRBV3-1/TRBV3-2 TGTGCCAGCACCCTGGGGGGGGCTGGTGAAAAACTGTTTTTT CASTLGGAGEKLFF
TRBJ2-7 12 - - TRBV6-5 TGTGCCAGCAGTCCTAATTCCTACGAGCAGTACTTC CASSPNSYEQYF
TRBJ2-3 15 TRBD1 - TRBV7-2 TGTGCCAGCAGCGTTACAGGGGGCTTTCCGGATACGCAGTATTTT CASSVTGGFPDTQYF
TRBJ2-2 16 - - TRBV6-5 TGTGCCAGCAGTTACGGCCAGGTCGTGTACACCGGGGAGCTGTTTTTT CASSYGQVVYTGELFF
TRBJ2-5 13 TRBD1 once TRBV11-3 TGTGCCAGCAGCTTAGTACAGGGGGGCTCCCAGTACTTC CASSLVQGGSQYF